Listed here are 25 T cell receptor beta chains from one sample, sequenced in a study of identical twins. MiXCR, run by TCRdb on the 5' RACE reads, gives a single entry per CDR3 protein. The sample lists roughly 290,000 distinct CDR3 sequences, around 9.7% occurring once. This same sample was also part of a study on yellow fever vaccine responses in identical twins.

The sample taken for sequencing was CD8+ T cells sorted from blood. The receptor set was obtained from a woman younger than 30 in good health.

V is TRBV4-1 and J is TRBJ2-1, with 9 bases that match TRBD1. CDR3 length equals 14 residues. CDR1 is MGHRA, CDR2 YSYEKL, per germline. Trimming took 5 bases from V and 8 from J; bases not matched to a gene: 7. The CDR3 here is CASSTRTGVYEQFF. Here the CDR3 DNA reads TGCGCCAGCAGCACTCGGACAGGGGTATATGAGCAGTTCTTC.

This clonotype was seen more than once but under ten times. The J gene is TRBJ2-5, the V gene TRBV27, with 9 bases identical to TRBD2. CDR1 MNHEY and CDR2 SMNVEV come from the germline V gene (reference sequence). This CDR3 has 14 residues. The V gene end was trimmed by 7 bases and the J gene end by 2 bases; junction bases not matched to a gene: 5. The CDR3 sequence is CASMKRGEQETQYF. CDR3 in DNA: TGTGCCAGCATGAAGCGGGGGGAACAAGAGACCCAGTACTTC.

V is TRBV4-3 and J is TRBJ2-2; D may be TRBD2 (7 bases). Per germline, CDR1 LGHNA and CDR2 YSLEER. V was pared by 0 bases and J by 1 base, with 12 bases between. The CDR3 contains 17 residues. The CDR3 loop is CASSQEWGGWNTGELFF. The DNA for the CDR3 is TGCGCCAGCAGCCAAGAGTGGGGGGGCTGGAACACCGGGGAGCTGTTTTTT.

This clonotype turned up a few times. V usage is TRBV27 and J usage is TRBJ2-7, with 13 bases that match TRBD2. From germline, CDR1 is MNHEY and CDR2 SMNVEV (reference sequence). With 6 bases clipped from V and 4 bases from J, the junction kept 6 bases outside the gene matches. The CDR3 is 15 residues long. Here the CDR3 reads CASSPRTSGGYEQYF. CDR3 nucleotides: TGTGCCAGCAGCCCGAGGACTAGCGGGGGTTACGAGCAGTACTTC.

This clonotype came up a few times. The CDR3 protein is CALAQGEQYF. The CDR3 DNA is TGTGCCTTGGCCCAGGGCGAGCAGTACTTC. The chain carries TRBV30 and TRBJ2-7, with TRBD1 as a possible D gene (5 bases). This CDR3 region has 10 residues. The V end was cut by 7 bases, the J end by 6 bases, with 10 bases between. CDR1 and CDR2 (germline): GTSNPN, SVGIG (reference sequence).

Concerning this clonotype: A much bigger clone sits one base away, suggesting this may be a read error. V gene TRBV11-2 combines with J gene TRBJ2-3; 15 bases match TRBD2. V dropped 5 bases and J dropped 4; count of bases not matched to a gene: 19. CDR1 SGHAT and CDR2 FQNNGV come from the germline V gene. This CDR3 spans 21 amino acids. CDR3 nucleotides: TGTGCCAGCAGCCGAACCCAGACGGGACTAGCGGGGGGTGGTGGCCCAGATACGCAGTATTTT. Its protein product is CASSRTQTGLAGGGGPDTQYF.

V gene TRBV6-1 combines with J gene TRBJ1-4; the D is unclear. The CDR3 is 15 residues long. V gave up 0 bases and J gave up 4 bases, with 9 bases separating them. Germline-derived CDR1 and CDR2 are MNHNS and SASEGT. In nucleotides, the CDR3 is TGTGCCAGCAGTGAAGCGATAACAGTTAATGAAAAACTGTTTTTT. Translated: CASSEAITVNEKLFF.

Ten or more counts support this clonotype. A read error may produce the germline difference seen at one junction end. V usage is TRBV27 and J usage is TRBJ2-3; no reliable D call. This CDR3 region has 12 residues. Germline-derived CDR1 and CDR2 are MNHEY and SMNVEV (reference sequence). CDR3 in amino acids: CASSPLGDTQYF. CDR3 bases: TGCGCCAGCAGCCCCCTGGGAGATACGCAGTATTTT.

This clonotype was seen more than once but under ten times. The chain couples TRBV2 to TRBJ1-5; the D gene is possibly TRBD1 (6 bases). In germline, CDR1 is SNHLY, CDR2 FYNNEI. V was shortened by 2 bases and J by 3 bases, with 11 bases between the two germline ends. This CDR3 has 15 residues. The CDR3 bases are TGTGCCAGCAGTGAATGGCAGGGGAACAATCAGCCCCAGCATTTT. Translation: CASSEWQGNNQPQHF.

J is TRBJ2-1 and V is TRBV6-2 or TRBV6-3, with 8 bases identical to TRBD2. CDR3 length equals 17 residues. The V gene end was trimmed by 0 bases and the J gene end by 2 bases; junction bases not matched to a gene: 6. Per the germline V gene, CDR1 is MNHEY and CDR2 is SVGEGT. The CDR3 sequence is CASSYSSLRGAYNEQFF. Written as DNA, the CDR3 is TGTGCCAGCAGTTACTCGAGTTTGCGGGGGGCCTACAATGAGCAGTTCTTC.

Worth noting for this clonotype: The junction departs from germline at one end; a sequencing error may be responsible. The V gene is TRBV28, the J gene TRBJ2-5; 7 positions agree with TRBD1. Germline loops: CDR1 MDHEN, CDR2 SYDVKM. CDR3 size: 15 residues. As DNA, the CDR3 is TGTGCCTGCAGCCCAGTCTACAACCCTCAGGGGGCCCAGTACTTC. The encoded protein is CACSPVYNPQGAQYF.

The table lists this clonotype with many counts. The chain combines TRBV7-9 with TRBJ1-1; a weak D match, TRBD1 (6 bases). Trimming cost V 5 bases and J 2 bases, with 15 bases left between them. The CDR3 has 15 amino acids. Per the germline V gene, CDR1 is SEHNR and CDR2 is FQNEAQ (reference sequence). The CDR3 region is CASSQGRGRNTEAFF. The CDR3 DNA follows: TGTGCCAGCAGCCAAGGCCGGGGGCGTAACACTGAAGCTTTCTTT. Looking up the rest from reference TRBV7-9 and TRBJ1-1 gives the full variable domain: DTGVSQNPRHKITKRGQNVTFRCDPISEHNRLYWYRQTLGQGPEFLTYFQNEAQLEKSRLLSDRFSAERPKGSFSTLEIQRTEQGDSAMYLCASSQGRGRNTEAFFGQGTRLTVV.

The genes are TRBV5-6 and TRBJ2-5; D remains ambiguous. Germline assignment: CDR1 SGHDT and CDR2 YYEEEE. Trimming stripped 2 bases from V and 2 bases from J, with 13 bases between. CDR3 size: 15 residues. CDR3 in DNA: TGTGCCAGCAGCTTAAATGGGAACCTACAAGAGACCCAGTACTTC. Amino acid sequence: CASSLNGNLQETQYF.

The V call is TRBV20-1, the J call TRBJ2-1; 9 bases line up with TRBD1. Germline V gene lookup returns CDR1 DFQATT and CDR2 SNEGSKA (reference sequence). Trimming cost V 5 bases and J 9 bases; bases outside gene matches: 17. This CDR3 is 16 amino acids long. CDR3 coding DNA: TGCAGTGCTTCGGGACAGGGAGTGCGACTGGCCTTTGAGCAGTTCTTC. The encoded protein is CSASGQGVRLAFEQFF.

The V gene is TRBV11-1, the J gene TRBJ2-3, with D uncertain. The V gene's germline CDR1 is SGHAT and CDR2 FQDESV (reference sequence). The ends were cut back, 1 base at V and 0 bases at J, with 20 bases in the middle. This CDR3 comprises 19 residues. The CDR3: CASSLGDGSSPPSTDTQYF. As DNA, the CDR3 is TGTGCCAGCAGCTTAGGCGACGGTAGCTCACCTCCTAGCACAGATACGCAGTATTTT.

This clonotype was found many times. V usage is TRBV29-1 and J usage is TRBJ2-3, with TRBD2 identical over 7 bases. Trimming removed 7 bases from V and 4 bases from J; junction bases left unmatched: 11. CDR3 length: 14 residues. CDR1 is SQVTM and CDR2 is ANQGSEA in the germline V gene. CDR3 sequence reads: CSGTIWGGSDTQYF. The DNA of the CDR3 is TGCAGCGGCACGATTTGGGGGGGGTCAGATACGCAGTATTTT.

This clonotype occurred a few times. V is TRBV29-1 and J is TRBJ2-3; D might be TRBD2 (6 bases). The CDR3 has 14 amino acids. V dropped 2 bases and J dropped 1 base, with 10 bases sitting between them. Germline CDR1 reads SQVTM; CDR2 reads ANQGSEA. DNA of the CDR3: TGCAGCGTTGAATTCGCTAGCGGCACAGATACGCAGTATTTT. Translating it yields CSVEFASGTDTQYF.

This clonotype showed up many times. The V call is TRBV4-3, the J call TRBJ2-2, with 7 positions matching TRBD1. Per germline, CDR1 LGHNA and CDR2 YSLEER. The length of the CDR3 is 18 residues. V trimming: 1 base; J trimming: 1 base; junction bases outside the gene matches: 9. CDR3 in DNA: TGCGCCAGCAGCCAAGTAACAGGGGCCGACCTGAACACCGGGGAGCTGTTTTTT. Its translation: CASSQVTGADLNTGELFF.

The chain joins TRBV7-9 to TRBJ2-5, with D perhaps TRBD2 (5 bases). With 5 bases removed from V and 10 bases from J, the gap between germline ends came to 17 bases. Germline CDR1 is SEHNR and CDR2 is FQNEAQ (reference sequence). This CDR3 has 13 amino acids. CDR3: CASSVLSSGIQYF. CDR3 DNA: TGTGCCAGCAGCGTACTAAGTTCCGGGATCCAGTACTTC. The full variable domain, with the rest looked up from reference TRBV7-9 and TRBJ2-5, is DTGVSQNPRHKITKRGQNVTFRCDPISEHNRLYWYRQTLGQGPEFLTYFQNEAQLEKSRLLSDRFSAERPKGSFSTLEIQRTEQGDSAMYLCASSVLSSGIQYFGPGTRLLVL.

The rearrangement joins TRBV5-1 to TRBJ2-7; D may be TRBD2 (5 bases). Germline lookup yields CDR1 SGHRS and CDR2 YFSETQ. The CDR3 covers 16 residues. Trimming stripped 0 bases from V and 2 bases from J, with 15 bases between. The CDR3 nucleotides are TGCGCCAGCAGCTTGGCAGGCTCCGGGAACCCCTACGAGCAGTACTTC. Its protein product is CASSLAGSGNPYEQYF.

This clonotype was seen more than once but under ten times. The chain uses TRBV3-1 and TRBJ2-5; D not resolved. Trimming shortened V by 5 bases and J by 0 bases, and 7 bases separated the two germline ends. Germline V gene lookup returns CDR1 LGHDT and CDR2 YNNKEL (reference sequence). CDR3 length equals 13 residues. This CDR3 reads CASSSVDQETQYF. In DNA form, the CDR3 reads TGTGCCAGCAGCTCCGTTGACCAAGAGACCCAGTACTTC.

This clonotype was found many times. The chain employs TRBV16 and TRBJ2-1, with D hard to call. Trimming shortened V by 3 bases and J by 5 bases, and 11 bases separated the two germline ends. Germline values: CDR1 KGHSY, CDR2 FQNENV. The CDR3 runs to 14 residues. Here the CDR3 reads CASSHVQPNNEQFF. In nucleotides, the CDR3 is TGTGCCAGCAGCCATGTACAGCCAAACAATGAGCAGTTCTTC. The full variable domain, with the rest looked up from reference TRBV16 and TRBJ2-1, is GEEVAQTPKHLVRGEGQKAKLYCAPIKGHSYVFWYQQVLKNEFKFLISFQNENVFDETGMPKERFSAKCLPNSPCSLEIQATKLEDSAVYFCASSHVQPNNEQFFGPGTRLTVL.

At least ten counts were recorded for this clonotype. The chain carries TRBV3-1 and TRBJ2-4; D is possibly TRBD1 (6 bases). The CDR3 sequence is 15 residues long. From germline, CDR1 is LGHDT and CDR2 YNNKEL (reference sequence). The V end was cut by 8 bases, the J end by 3 bases, with 17 bases between. CDR3 DNA sequence: TGTGCCAGCGAATCGCAGGGGCTGGGCAAAAACATTCAGTACTTC. Amino acid sequence: CASESQGLGKNIQYF.

The rearrangement links TRBV15 to TRBJ2-2; D ambiguous. Germline V CDR1 and CDR2: LNHNV, YYDKDF (reference sequence). V was shortened by 1 base and J by 6 bases, with 12 bases between the two germline ends. The CDR3 spans 15 residues. The CDR3 nucleotides are TGTGCCACCAGCAGAGTCCCTCCTGGGGCCGGGGAGCTGTTTTTT. Its translation is CATSRVPPGAGELFF.

This clonotype was picked up many times. The chain joins TRBV3-1 to TRBJ2-7, with 9 nucleotides matching TRBD1. This CDR3 spans 18 amino acids. V shed 1 base, J shed 4 bases, and the junction held 14 bases outside the gene matches. Germline V gene lookup returns CDR1 LGHDT and CDR2 YNNKEL (reference sequence). The CDR3 here is CASSQVLGQGEIWYEQYF. DNA of the CDR3: TGTGCCAGCAGCCAAGTCCTGGGACAGGGTGAGATTTGGTACGAGCAGTACTTC.